This T cell receptor (beta chain) was captured by sequencing in a study of CD8 T cells in Susac syndrome. Whole-study results and caveats: TCR sequencing and HLA analysis covered a relatively small number of individuals.

Sequencing of TCR beta drew on CD8+ and CD4+ T cells from blood. Negative isolation was used for CD8+ and CD4+ T cells and FACS enrichment for TEMRA cells. RNA in amounts of about 0.5 to 1 ug was reverse transcribed with random hexamers. TCRdb redid the calling of the immunoSEQ multiplex PCR reads with MiXCR, one entry per CDR3 protein. The sample contains a few hundred thousand distinct CDR3 sequences, 95% of which appear only once. In the case of this clonotype: The antigen remains undetermined.

CDR1 is ENHRY and CDR2 is SYGVKD in the germline V gene. V was pared by 10 bases and J by 6 bases, with 9 bases of the junction left unmatched. This CDR3 contains 13 residues. The chain carries TRBV10-3 and TRBJ2-1, with 7 bases that match TRBD1. The sample taken for sequencing was CD4+ T cells from PBMCs. The TCR sequence derives from a human donor with multiple sclerosis. CDR3 protein: CATYRDRTNEQFF. The CDR3 DNA follows: TGTGCCACCTACCGGGACAGAACCAATGAGCAGTTCTTC.